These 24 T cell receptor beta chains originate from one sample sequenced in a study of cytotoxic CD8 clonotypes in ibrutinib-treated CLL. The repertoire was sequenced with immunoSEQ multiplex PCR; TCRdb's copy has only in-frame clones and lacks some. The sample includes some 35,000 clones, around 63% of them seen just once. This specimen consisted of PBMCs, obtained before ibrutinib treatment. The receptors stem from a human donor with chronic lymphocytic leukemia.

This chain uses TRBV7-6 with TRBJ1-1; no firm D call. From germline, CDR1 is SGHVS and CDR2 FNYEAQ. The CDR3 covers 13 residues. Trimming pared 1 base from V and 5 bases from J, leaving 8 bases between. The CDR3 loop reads CASSLGVVTEAFF. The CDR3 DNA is TGTGCCAGCAGCTTAGGGGTTGTAACTGAAGCTTTCTTT.

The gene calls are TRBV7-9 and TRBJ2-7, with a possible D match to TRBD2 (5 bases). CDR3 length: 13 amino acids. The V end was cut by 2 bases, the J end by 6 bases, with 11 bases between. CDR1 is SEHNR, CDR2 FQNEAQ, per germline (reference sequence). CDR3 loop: CASSLQFRGEQYF. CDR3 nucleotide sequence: TGTGCCAGCAGCTTACAATTCCGGGGCGAGCAGTACTTC.

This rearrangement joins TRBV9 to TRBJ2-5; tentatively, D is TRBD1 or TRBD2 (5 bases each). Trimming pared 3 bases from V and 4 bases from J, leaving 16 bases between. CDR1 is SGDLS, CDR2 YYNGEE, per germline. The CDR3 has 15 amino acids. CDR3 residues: CASSAREGSGETQYF. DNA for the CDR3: TGTGCCAGCAGCGCGCGAGAGGGGTCAGGAGAGACCCAGTACTTC.

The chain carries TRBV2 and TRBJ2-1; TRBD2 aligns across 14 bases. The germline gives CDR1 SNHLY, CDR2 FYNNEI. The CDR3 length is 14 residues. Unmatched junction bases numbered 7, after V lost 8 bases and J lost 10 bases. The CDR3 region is CASAGTSGRNEQFF. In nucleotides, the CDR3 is TGTGCCAGCGCCGGGACTAGCGGGAGAAACGAGCAGTTCTTC.

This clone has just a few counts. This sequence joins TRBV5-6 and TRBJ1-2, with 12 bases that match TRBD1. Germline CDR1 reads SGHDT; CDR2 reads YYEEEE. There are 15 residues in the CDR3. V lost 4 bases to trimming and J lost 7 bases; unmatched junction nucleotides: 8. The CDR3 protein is CASSGPRDRGLGYTF. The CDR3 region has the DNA TGTGCCAGCAGCGGACCTCGGGACAGGGGGCTTGGCTACACCTTC.

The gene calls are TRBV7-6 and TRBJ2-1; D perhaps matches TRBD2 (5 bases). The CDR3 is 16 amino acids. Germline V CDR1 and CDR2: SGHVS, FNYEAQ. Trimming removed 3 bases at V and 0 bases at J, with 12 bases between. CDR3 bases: TGTGCCAGCAGCTTGGGAGACCCGGGCTCCTACAATGAGCAGTTCTTC. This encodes CASSLGDPGSYNEQFF.

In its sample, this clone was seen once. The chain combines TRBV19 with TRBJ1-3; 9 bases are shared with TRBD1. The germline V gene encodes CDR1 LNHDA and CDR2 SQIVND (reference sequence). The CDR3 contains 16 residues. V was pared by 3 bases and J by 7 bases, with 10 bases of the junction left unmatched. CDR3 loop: CASSMRIGTGSNTIYF. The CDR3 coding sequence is TGTGCCAGTAGTATGAGGATCGGGACAGGGAGTAACACCATATATTTT.

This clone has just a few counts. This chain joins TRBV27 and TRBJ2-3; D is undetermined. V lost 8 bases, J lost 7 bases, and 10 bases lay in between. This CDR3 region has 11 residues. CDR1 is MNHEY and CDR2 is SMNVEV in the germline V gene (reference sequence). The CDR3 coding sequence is TGTGCCAGCCAAATTCGCCATACGCAGTATTTT. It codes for CASQIRHTQYF.

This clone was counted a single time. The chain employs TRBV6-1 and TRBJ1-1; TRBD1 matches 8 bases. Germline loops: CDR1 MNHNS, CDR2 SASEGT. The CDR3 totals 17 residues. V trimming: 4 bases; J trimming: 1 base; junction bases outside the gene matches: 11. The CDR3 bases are TGTGCCAGCAGTGCCCAGGTCGGACAGGGTTCGAACACTGAAGCTTTCTTT. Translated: CASSAQVGQGSNTEAFF.

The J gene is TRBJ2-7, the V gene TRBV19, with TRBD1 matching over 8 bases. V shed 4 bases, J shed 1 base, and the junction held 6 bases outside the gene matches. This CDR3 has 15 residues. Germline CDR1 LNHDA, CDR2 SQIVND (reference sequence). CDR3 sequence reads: CASSSDRGGSYEQYF. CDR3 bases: TGTGCCAGTAGTAGCGACAGGGGCGGGTCCTACGAGCAGTACTTC.

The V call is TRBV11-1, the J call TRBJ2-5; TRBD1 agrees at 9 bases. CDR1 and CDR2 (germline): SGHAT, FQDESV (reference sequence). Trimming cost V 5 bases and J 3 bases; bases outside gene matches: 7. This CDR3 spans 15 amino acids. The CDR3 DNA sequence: TGTGCCAGCAGCAAGGGACAGGGTCAAGAAGAGACCCAGTACTTC. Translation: CASSKGQGQEETQYF.

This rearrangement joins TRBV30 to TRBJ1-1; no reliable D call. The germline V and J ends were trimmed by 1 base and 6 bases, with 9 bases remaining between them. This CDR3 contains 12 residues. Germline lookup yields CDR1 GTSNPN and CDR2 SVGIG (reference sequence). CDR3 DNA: TGTGCCTGGAGTGACTTGGCCTCTGAAGCTTTCTTT. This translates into CAWSDLASEAFF.

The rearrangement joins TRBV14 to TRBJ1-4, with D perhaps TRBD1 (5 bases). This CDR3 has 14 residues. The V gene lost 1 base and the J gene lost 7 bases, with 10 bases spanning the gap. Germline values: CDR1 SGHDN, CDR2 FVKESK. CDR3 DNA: TGTGCCAGCAGCCAAGGGGGCAGGATTGAAAAACTGTTTTTT. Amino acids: CASSQGGRIEKLFF. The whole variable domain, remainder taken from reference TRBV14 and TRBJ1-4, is EAGVTQFPSHSVIEKGQTVTLRCDPISGHDNLYWYRRVMGKEIKFLLHFVKESKQDESGMPNNRFLAERTGGTYSTLKVQPAELEDSGVYFCASSQGGRIEKLFFGSGTQLSVL.

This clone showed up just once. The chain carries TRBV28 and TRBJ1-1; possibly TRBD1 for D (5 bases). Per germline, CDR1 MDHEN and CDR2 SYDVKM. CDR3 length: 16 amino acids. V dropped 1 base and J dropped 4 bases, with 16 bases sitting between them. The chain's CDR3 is CASSLFPQGWSTEAFF. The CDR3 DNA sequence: TGTGCCAGCAGTTTATTCCCCCAGGGCTGGAGCACTGAAGCTTTCTTT.

CDR3 in amino acids: CASSIFQGNTEAFF. Here the CDR3 DNA reads TGTGCCAGTAGTATCTTCCAGGGGAACACTGAAGCTTTCTTT. V is TRBV19 and J is TRBJ1-1; a possible D gene is TRBD1 (5 bases). Germline CDR1 and CDR2: LNHDA and SQIVND (reference sequence). V shed 3 bases and J shed 1 base, with 9 bases lying between them. The CDR3 runs to 14 residues.

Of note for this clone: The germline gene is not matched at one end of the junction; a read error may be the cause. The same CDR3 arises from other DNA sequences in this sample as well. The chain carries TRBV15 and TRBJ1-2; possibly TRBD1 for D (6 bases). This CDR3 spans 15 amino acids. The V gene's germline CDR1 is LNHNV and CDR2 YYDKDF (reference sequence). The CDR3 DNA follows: TGTGCTACCAGCAGAGCCGCAGGGGTTTCGCAAGGCTACACCTTC. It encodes CATSRAAGVSQGYTF.

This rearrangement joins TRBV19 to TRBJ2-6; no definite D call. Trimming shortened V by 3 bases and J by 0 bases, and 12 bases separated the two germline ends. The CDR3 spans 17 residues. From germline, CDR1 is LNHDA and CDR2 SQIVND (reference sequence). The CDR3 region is CASSISAASSGANVLTF. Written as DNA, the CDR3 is TGTGCCAGTAGTATTAGTGCAGCGAGCTCTGGGGCCAACGTCCTGACTTTC.

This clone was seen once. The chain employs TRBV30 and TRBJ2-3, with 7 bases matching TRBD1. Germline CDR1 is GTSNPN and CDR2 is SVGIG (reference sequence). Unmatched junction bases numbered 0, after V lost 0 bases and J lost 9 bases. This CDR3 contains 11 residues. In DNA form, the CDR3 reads TGTGCCTGGAGTGTACAGGGGACGCAGTATTTT. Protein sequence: CAWSVQGTQYF.

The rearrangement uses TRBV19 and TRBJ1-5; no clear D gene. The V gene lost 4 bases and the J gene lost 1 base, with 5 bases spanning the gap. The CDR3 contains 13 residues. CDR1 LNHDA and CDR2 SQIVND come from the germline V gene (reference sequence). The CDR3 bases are TGTGCCAGTAGTAGTGGCAGCAATCAGCCCCAGCATTTT. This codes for CASSSGSNQPQHF.

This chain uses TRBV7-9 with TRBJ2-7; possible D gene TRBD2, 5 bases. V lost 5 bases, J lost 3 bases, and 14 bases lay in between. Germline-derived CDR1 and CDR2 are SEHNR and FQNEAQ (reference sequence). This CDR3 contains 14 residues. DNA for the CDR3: TGTGCCAGCAGCCTGGACTCATACCTCTACGAGCAGTACTTC. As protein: CASSLDSYLYEQYF.

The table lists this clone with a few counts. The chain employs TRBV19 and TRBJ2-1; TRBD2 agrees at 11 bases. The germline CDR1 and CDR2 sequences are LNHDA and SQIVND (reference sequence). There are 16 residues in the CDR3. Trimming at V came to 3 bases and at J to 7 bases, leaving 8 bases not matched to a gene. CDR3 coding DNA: TGTGCCAGTAGTATCCCCGGGGCTAGCGGGAGGAATGAGCAGTTCTTC. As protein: CASSIPGASGRNEQFF.

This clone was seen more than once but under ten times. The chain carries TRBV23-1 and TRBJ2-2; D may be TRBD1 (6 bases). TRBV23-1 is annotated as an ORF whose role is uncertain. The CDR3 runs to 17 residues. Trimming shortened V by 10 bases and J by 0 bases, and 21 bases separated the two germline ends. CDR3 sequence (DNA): TGCGCCACCCTAGCTTTTACACAGGGTTCGAACACCGGGGAGCTGTTTTTT. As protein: CATLAFTQGSNTGELFF.

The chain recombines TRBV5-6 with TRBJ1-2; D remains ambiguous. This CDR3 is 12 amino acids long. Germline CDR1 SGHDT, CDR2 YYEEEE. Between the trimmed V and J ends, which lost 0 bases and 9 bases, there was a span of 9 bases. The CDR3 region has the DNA TGTGCCAGCAGCTTGGAGCGGCGAAGCTACACCTTC. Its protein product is CASSLERRSYTF.

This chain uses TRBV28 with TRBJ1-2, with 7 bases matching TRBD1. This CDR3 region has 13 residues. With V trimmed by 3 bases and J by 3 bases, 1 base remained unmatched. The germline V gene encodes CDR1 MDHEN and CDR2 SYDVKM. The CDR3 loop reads CASSLGQHYGYTF. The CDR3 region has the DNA TGTGCCAGCAGTTTGGGACAGCACTATGGCTACACCTTC.